This TCR beta chain is drawn from a study of blood T cell repertoires in COVID-19. This clone turned up a few times. Some clones are missing from TCRdb's copy, which holds only in-frame ones; the method was immunoSEQ multiplex PCR. The repertoire has 130,000 to 150,000 clones, approximately 88% of them found once; the top ten carry about 5.1%. CDR1 SGHRS and CDR2 YFSETQ come from the germline V gene. The J segment lost 8 bases and the V segment lost 0 bases, leaving 5 bases of the junction unmatched. The CDR3 has 16 residues. The receptor's source is a human donor in a cohort sampled during active COVID-19. The sample taken for sequencing was peripheral blood. The gene calls are TRBV5-1 and TRBJ2-1; 13 bases fit TRBD2. This CDR3 reads CASSLGLAGGWDEQFF. In DNA, the CDR3 is TGCGCCAGCAGCTTGGGACTAGCGGGGGGCTGGGATGAGCAGTTCTTC. Full variable domain (outside the CDR3, taken from reference TRBV5-1 and TRBJ2-1): KAGVTQTPRYLIKTRGQQVTLSCSPISGHRSVSWYQQTPGQGLQFLFEYFSETQRNKGNFPGRFSGRQFSNSRSEMNVSTLELGDSALYLCASSLGLAGGWDEQFFGPGTRLTVL.